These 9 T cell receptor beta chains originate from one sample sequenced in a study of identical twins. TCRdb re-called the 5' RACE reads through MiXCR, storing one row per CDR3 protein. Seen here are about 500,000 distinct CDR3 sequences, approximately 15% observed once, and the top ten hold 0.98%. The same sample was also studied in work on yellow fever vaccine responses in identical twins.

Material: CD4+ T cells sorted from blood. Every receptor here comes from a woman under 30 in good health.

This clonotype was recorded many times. This CDR3 reads CATSRVLGGAYGYTF. DNA for the CDR3: TGTGCCACCAGCAGAGTGCTCGGGGGCGCGTATGGCTACACCTTC. The rearrangement joins TRBV15 to TRBJ1-2, with a weak D call TRBD1 (6 bases). Germline V gives CDR1 LNHNV, CDR2 YYDKDF (reference sequence). The CDR3 is made up of 15 amino acids. Trimming removed 1 base from V and 5 bases from J, with 14 bases in between.

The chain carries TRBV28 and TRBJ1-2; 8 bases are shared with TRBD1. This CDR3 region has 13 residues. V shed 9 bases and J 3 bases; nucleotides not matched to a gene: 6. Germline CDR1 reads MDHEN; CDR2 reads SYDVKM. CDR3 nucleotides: TGTGCCAGTAAAAACAGGGGGGACTATGGCTACACCTTC. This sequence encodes CASKNRGDYGYTF.

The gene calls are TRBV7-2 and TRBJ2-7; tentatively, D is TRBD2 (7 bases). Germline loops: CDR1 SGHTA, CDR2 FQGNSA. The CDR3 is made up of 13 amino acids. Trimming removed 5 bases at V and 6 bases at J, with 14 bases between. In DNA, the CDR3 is TGTGCCAGCAGCCAGAATAGGGGGGGCGAGCAGTACTTC. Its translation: CASSQNRGGEQYF.

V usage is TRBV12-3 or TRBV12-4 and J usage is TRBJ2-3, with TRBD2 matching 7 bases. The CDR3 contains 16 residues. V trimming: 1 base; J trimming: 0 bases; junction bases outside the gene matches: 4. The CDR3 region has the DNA TGTGCCAGCAGTTTAGTGGGGGGGAGTAGCACAGATACGCAGTATTTT. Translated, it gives CASSLVGGSSTDTQYF.

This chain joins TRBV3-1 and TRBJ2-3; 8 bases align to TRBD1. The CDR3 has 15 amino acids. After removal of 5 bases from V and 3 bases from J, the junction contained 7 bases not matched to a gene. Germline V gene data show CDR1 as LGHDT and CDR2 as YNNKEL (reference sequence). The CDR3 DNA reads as TGTGCCAGCAGCGGCGGGACAGGAGCTACAGATACGCAGTATTTT. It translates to CASSGGTGATDTQYF.

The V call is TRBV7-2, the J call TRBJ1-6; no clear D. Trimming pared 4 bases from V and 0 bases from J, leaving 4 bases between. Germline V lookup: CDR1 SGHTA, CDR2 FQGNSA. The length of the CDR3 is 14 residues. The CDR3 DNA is TGTGCCAGCAGCTCGTTCTCCTATAATTCACCCCTCCACTTT. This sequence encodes CASSSFSYNSPLHF.

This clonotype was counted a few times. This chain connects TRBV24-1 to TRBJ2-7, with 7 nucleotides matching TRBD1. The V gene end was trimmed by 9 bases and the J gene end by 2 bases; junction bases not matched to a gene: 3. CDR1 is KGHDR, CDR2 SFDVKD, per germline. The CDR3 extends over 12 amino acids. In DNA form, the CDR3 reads TGTGCCACCTCGGGACAGACCTACGAGCAGTACTTC. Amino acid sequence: CATSGQTYEQYF.

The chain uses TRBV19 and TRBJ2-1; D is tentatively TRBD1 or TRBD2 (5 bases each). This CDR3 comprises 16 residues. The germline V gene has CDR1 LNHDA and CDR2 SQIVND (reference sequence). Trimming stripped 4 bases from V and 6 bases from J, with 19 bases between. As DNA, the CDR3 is TGTGCCAGTAGTAAAGATCGGGGCACCAACCCCAATGAGCAGTTCTTC. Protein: CASSKDRGTNPNEQFF. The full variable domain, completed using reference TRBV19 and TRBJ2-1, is DGGITQSPKYLFRKEGQNVTLSCEQNLNHDAMYWYRQDPGQGLRLIYYSQIVNDFQKGDIAEGYSVSREKKESFPLTVTSAQKNPTAFYLCASSKDRGTNPNEQFFGPGTRLTVL.

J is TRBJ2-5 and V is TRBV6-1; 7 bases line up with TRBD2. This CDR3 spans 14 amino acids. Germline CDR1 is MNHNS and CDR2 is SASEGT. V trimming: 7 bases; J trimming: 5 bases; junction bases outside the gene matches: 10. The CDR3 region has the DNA TGTGCCAGCAAAGTAAACGGGGGAGGGGAGACCCAGTACTTC. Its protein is CASKVNGGGETQYF.